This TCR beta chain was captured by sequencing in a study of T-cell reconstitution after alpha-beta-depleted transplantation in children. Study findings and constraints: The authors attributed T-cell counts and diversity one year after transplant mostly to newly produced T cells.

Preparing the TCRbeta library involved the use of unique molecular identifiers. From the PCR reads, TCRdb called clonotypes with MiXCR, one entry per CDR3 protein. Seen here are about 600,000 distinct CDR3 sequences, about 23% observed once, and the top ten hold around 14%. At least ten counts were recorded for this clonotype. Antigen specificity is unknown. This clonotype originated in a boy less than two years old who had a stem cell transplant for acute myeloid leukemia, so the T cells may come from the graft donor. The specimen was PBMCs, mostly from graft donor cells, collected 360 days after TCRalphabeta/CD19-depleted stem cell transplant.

The CDR3 nucleotides read TGTGCCAGCAGCTTAGCCAACGAGCAGTACTTC. Residues: CASSLANEQYF. The rearrangement uses TRBV7-2 and TRBJ2-7; D is uncertain. This CDR3 comprises 11 residues. Germline V lookup: CDR1 SGHTA, CDR2 FQGNSA. Trimming took off 0 bases at V and 5 bases at J, with 2 bases between the two ends. The whole variable domain, filled in from reference TRBV7-2 and TRBJ2-7, reads GAGVSQSPSNKVTEKGKDVELRCDPISGHTALYWYRQSLGQGLEFLIYFQGNSAPDKSGLPSDRFSAERTGGSVSTLTIQRTQQEDSAVYLCASSLANEQYFGPGTRLTVT.